The 19 T cell receptor beta chains below come from one sample, sequenced in a study of beta chain features in type 1 diabetes. Expressed TCRB transcripts got sequenced, as all isolated RNA was reverse transcribed. Assay used: immunoSEQ multiplex PCR; TCRdb lists only in-frame clones, some missing. This sample yields 300,000 to 400,000 clones, of which about 10% are seen a single time; 0.015% belongs to the top ten. The source material was naive CD4+ T cells from blood. The receptor source for this set is a woman in her 30s in good health.

This clone was detected a few times. V usage is TRBV14 and J usage is TRBJ1-1; 11 positions match TRBD1. Per germline, CDR1 SGHDN and CDR2 FVKESK. The CDR3 covers 13 residues. V trimming: 4 bases; J trimming: 6 bases; junction bases outside the gene matches: 1. CDR3 in DNA: TGTGCCAGCAGCCCGGGACAGGGGGCTGAAGCTTTCTTT. This translates into CASSPGQGAEAFF.

The chain recombines TRBV4-2 with TRBJ2-1, with a possible D match to TRBD1 (5 bases). Trimming cost V 0 bases and J 4 bases, with 7 bases left between them. This CDR3 has 14 amino acids. The germline V gene has CDR1 LGHNA and CDR2 YNFKEQ. The CDR3 DNA reads TGTGCCAGCAGCCAAGAGGGGCCTTACAATGAGCAGTTCTTC. Translation: CASSQEGPYNEQFF.

V gene TRBV12-5 combines with J gene TRBJ2-2; 7 nucleotides match TRBD2. J was trimmed by 7 bases and V by 0 bases; bases with no gene match: 17. Germline V gene sequence: CDR1 LGHNT, CDR2 FRNRAP. This CDR3 is 19 amino acids long. The CDR3 is CASGLVLNLAGEVNGELFF. The CDR3 DNA follows: TGTGCTAGTGGTTTGGTACTGAATTTGGCGGGAGAAGTGAACGGGGAGCTGTTTTTT. Full variable domain (remainder filled in from reference TRBV12-5 and TRBJ2-2): DARVTQTPRHKVTEMGQEVTMRCQPILGHNTVFWYRQTMMQGLELLAYFRNRAPLDDSGMPKDRFSAEMPDATLATLKIQPSEPRDSAVYFCASGLVLNLAGEVNGELFFGEGSRLTVL.

The V call is TRBV28, the J call TRBJ2-6; D is undetermined. The length of the CDR3 is 14 residues. Germline V gives CDR1 MDHEN, CDR2 SYDVKM. The V and J ends lost 7 bases and 0 bases respectively, with 7 bases between them. Here the CDR3 DNA reads TGTGCCAGCATCCCCGGCTCTGGGGCCAACGTCCTGACTTTC. This translates into CASIPGSGANVLTF.

This clone has only a few counts. The chain joins TRBV28 to TRBJ1-2, with 8 bases fitting TRBD1. The CDR3 contains 15 residues. Germline loops: CDR1 MDHEN, CDR2 SYDVKM. With V trimmed by 5 bases and J by 5 bases, 10 bases remained unmatched. The CDR3 reads CASSPRQGLGYGYTF. CDR3 DNA: TGTGCCAGCAGTCCCCGACAGGGGTTAGGGTATGGCTACACCTTC.

This clone was recorded a few times. The chain has TRBV5-4 and TRBJ1-2; a weak D match, TRBD1 (6 bases). The CDR3 is 14 amino acids. Germline V gene sequence: CDR1 SGHNT, CDR2 YYREEE (reference sequence). The V end lost 2 bases, the J end lost 6 bases, and 14 bases lay between the germline ends. The CDR3 sequence is CASSFTRGFDGYTF. The CDR3 DNA is TGTGCCAGCAGCTTTACCAGGGGATTCGATGGCTACACCTTC.

This rearrangement joins TRBV18 to TRBJ1-3, with a weak D call TRBD1 (5 bases). Trimming removed 7 bases from V and 3 bases from J, with 16 bases in between. Germline assignment: CDR1 KGHSH and CDR2 LQKENI. This CDR3 comprises 15 residues. Written as DNA, the CDR3 is TGTGCCAGCTTTACGCAGGGATCGAGTGGAAACACCATATATTTT. Translating gives CASFTQGSSGNTIYF. Supplemented by reference TRBV18 and TRBJ1-3, the full variable domain reads NAGVMQNPRHLVRRRGQEARLRCSPMKGHSHVYWYRQLPEEGLKFMVYLQKENIIDESGMPKERFSAEFPKEGPSILRIQQVVRGDSAAYFCASFTQGSSGNTIYFGEGSWLTVV.

The rearrangement uses TRBV11-2 and TRBJ2-1; 8 nucleotides line up with TRBD2. After removal of 1 base from V and 6 bases from J, the junction contained 8 bases not matched to a gene. The CDR3 extends over 16 amino acids. The germline V gene encodes CDR1 SGHAT and CDR2 FQNNGV. The CDR3 DNA reads TGTGCCAGCAGCTTAGCGGTGAGCGGGAGAGCCAATGAGCAGTTCTTC. It translates to CASSLAVSGRANEQFF.

The chain carries TRBV28 and TRBJ1-3; 7 bases line up with TRBD1. Germline CDR1 and CDR2: MDHEN and SYDVKM. The CDR3 loop spans 14 amino acids. Trimming cost V 8 bases and J 2 bases; bases outside gene matches: 6. CDR3 sequence: CASSPDRAGNTIYF. The CDR3 DNA follows: TGTGCCAGCTCCCCAGACAGGGCTGGAAACACCATATATTTT.

The J gene is TRBJ1-2, the V gene TRBV7-9, with D tentatively TRBD1 (5 bases). Between the trimmed V and J ends, which lost 7 bases and 6 bases, there was a span of 12 bases. Germline lookup yields CDR1 SEHNR and CDR2 FQNEAQ (reference sequence). The CDR3 has 12 residues. The CDR3 loop reads CASTGKVDGYTF. The CDR3 nucleotides are TGTGCCAGCACAGGGAAGGTGGATGGCTACACCTTC.

This clone was observed a handful of times. The chain links TRBV13 to TRBJ2-7, with TRBD1 matching over 7 bases. V was pared by 5 bases and J by 1 base, with 5 bases of the junction left unmatched. This CDR3 comprises 14 residues. The germline V gene has CDR1 PRHDT and CDR2 FYEKMQ (reference sequence). The CDR3 region is CASSASGQSYEQYF. CDR3 nucleotide sequence: TGTGCCAGCAGCGCATCGGGACAGTCCTACGAGCAGTACTTC.

This clone turned up a few times. The chain couples TRBV4-2 to TRBJ2-3, with TRBD1 matching over 7 bases. This CDR3 is 19 amino acids long. Trimming took 2 bases from V and 2 from J; bases not matched to a gene: 16. The germline V gene encodes CDR1 LGHNA and CDR2 YNFKEQ. The CDR3 loop is CASSQPTNYRGQDTDTQYF. The CDR3 DNA follows: TGTGCCAGCAGCCAACCGACGAATTATAGGGGGCAGGACACAGATACGCAGTATTTT.

This clone was picked up a small number of times. The rearrangement joins TRBV28 to TRBJ1-1; D is perhaps TRBD1 (6 bases). The CDR3 runs to 14 residues. The V gene lost 4 bases and the J gene lost 4 bases, with 13 bases spanning the gap. Germline V lookup: CDR1 MDHEN, CDR2 SYDVKM. In nucleotides, the CDR3 is TGTGCCAGCAGTTATCAGGGGAGAGGCACTGAAGCTTTCTTT. This encodes CASSYQGRGTEAFF. The full variable domain, with the rest looked up from reference TRBV28 and TRBJ1-1, is DVKVTQSSRYLVKRTGEKVFLECVQDMDHENMFWYRQDPGLGLRLIYFSYDVKMKEKGDIPEGYSVSREKKERFSLILESASTNQTSMYLCASSYQGRGTEAFFGQGTRLTVV.

This chain links TRBV30 with TRBJ1-3; no firm D call. The V and J ends lost 0 bases and 3 bases respectively, with 6 bases between them. There are 13 residues in the CDR3. Germline V gene sequence: CDR1 GTSNPN, CDR2 SVGIG (reference sequence). CDR3 residues: CAWSVLRGNTIYF. CDR3 in DNA: TGTGCCTGGAGTGTACTACGTGGAAACACCATATATTTT.

This chain joins TRBV4-3 and TRBJ1-1; no clear D. The length of the CDR3 is 13 residues. CDR1 LGHNA and CDR2 YSLEER come from the germline V gene. Trimming took off 2 bases at V and 3 bases at J, with 7 bases between the two ends. Here the CDR3 reads CASSQHIYTEAFF. The CDR3 DNA reads as TGCGCCAGCAGCCAACACATTTACACTGAAGCTTTCTTT.

This clone has a handful of counts. The chain is built from TRBV19 and TRBJ1-1, with D uncertain. The CDR3 is 12 residues long. V shed 3 bases and J shed 11 bases, with 13 bases lying between them. The germline CDR1 and CDR2 sequences are LNHDA and SQIVND (reference sequence). CDR3 coding DNA: TGTGCCAGTAGTATTGAGGGTTCGCGGGCTTTCTTT. Its translation: CASSIEGSRAFF.

The chain links TRBV30 to TRBJ1-4, with D perhaps matching TRBD1 (5 bases). Germline CDR1 is GTSNPN and CDR2 is SVGIG (reference sequence). V was shortened by 4 bases and J by 2 bases, with 11 bases between the two germline ends. CDR3 length equals 14 residues. CDR3 DNA sequence: TGTGCCTGGACCAAACAGGCCACTAATGAAAAACTGTTTTTT. Its protein is CAWTKQATNEKLFF.

This chain links TRBV7-9 with TRBJ2-3; D is possibly TRBD2 (6 bases). Trimming stripped 1 base from V and 5 bases from J, with 13 bases between. This CDR3 is built from 15 residues. Germline-derived CDR1 and CDR2 are SEHNR and FQNEAQ (reference sequence). The CDR3 nucleotides are TGTGCCAGCAGCTTAGTTGGAGGGAAAGGAGATACGCAGTATTTT. Amino acid sequence: CASSLVGGKGDTQYF.

The J gene is TRBJ1-2, the V gene TRBV28; 9 nucleotides agree with TRBD1. This CDR3 comprises 14 residues. From germline, CDR1 is MDHEN and CDR2 SYDVKM. The V segment lost 6 bases and the J segment 6 bases; nucleotides outside the gene matches: 8. The CDR3 DNA sequence: TGTGCCAGCAGCGAGACAGGGGGAAACGATGGCTACACCTTC. Amino acid sequence: CASSETGGNDGYTF.